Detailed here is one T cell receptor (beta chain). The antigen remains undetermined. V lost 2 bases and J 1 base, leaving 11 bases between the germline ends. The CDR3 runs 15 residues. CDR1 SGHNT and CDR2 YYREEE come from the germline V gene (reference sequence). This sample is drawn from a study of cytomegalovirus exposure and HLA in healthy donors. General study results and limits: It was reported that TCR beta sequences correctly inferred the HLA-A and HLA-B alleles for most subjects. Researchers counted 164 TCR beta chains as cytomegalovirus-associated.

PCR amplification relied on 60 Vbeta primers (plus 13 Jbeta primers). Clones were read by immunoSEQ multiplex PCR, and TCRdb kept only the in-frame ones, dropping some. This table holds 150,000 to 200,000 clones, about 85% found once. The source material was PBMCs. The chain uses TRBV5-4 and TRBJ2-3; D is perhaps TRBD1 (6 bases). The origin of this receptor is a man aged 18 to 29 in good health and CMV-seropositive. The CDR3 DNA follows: TGTGCCAGCAGCTTCCTAGAGGGGGGCACAGATACGCAGTATTTT. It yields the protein CASSFLEGGTDTQYF.